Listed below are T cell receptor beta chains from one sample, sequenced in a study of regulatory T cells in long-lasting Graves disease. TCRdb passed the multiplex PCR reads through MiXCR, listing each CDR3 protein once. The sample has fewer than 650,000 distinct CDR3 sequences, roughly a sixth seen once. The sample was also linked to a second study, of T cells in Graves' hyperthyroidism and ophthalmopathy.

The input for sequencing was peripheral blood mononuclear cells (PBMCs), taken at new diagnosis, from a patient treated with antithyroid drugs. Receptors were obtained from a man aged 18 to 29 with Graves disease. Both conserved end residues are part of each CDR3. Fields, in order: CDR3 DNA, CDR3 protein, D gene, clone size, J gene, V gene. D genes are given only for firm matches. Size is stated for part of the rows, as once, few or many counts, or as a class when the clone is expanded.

DNA: TGTGCCAGCAGCCAAGTAAGGGGACTAGCCTACAATGAGCAGTTCTTC; CDR3: CASSQVRGLAYNEQFF; D: TRBD2; size: few; J: TRBJ2-1; V: TRBV14
DNA: TGTGCCAGCAGCCAAGTGGGTGAGGCGAGCTCTGGGGCCAACGTCCTGACTTTC; CDR3: CASSQVGEASSGANVLTF; D: -; size: few; J: TRBJ2-6; V: TRBV4-2
DNA: TGCTCCAGCAGCCTTCTGGCGATGGGACTGGGGTACAATGAGCAGTTCTTC; CDR3: CSSSLLAMGLGYNEQFF; D: -; size: few; J: TRBJ2-1; V: TRBV4-1
DNA: TGTGCCAGCAGCTCTAACCAGCCGCACGTGACCCAGTACTTC; CDR3: CASSSNQPHVTQYF; D: -; size: many; J: TRBJ2-5; V: TRBV11-2
DNA: TGTGCCACCAGCTCAAGACAGGGGACCCAGTATAATTCACCCCTCCACTTT; CDR3: CATSSRQGTQYNSPLHF; D: TRBD1; size: -; J: TRBJ1-6; V: TRBV15
DNA: TGCAGCGTTGGCTGGGGGGGCATCTACGAGCAGTACTTC; CDR3: CSVGWGGIYEQYF; D: -; size: many; J: TRBJ2-7; V: TRBV29-1
DNA: TGTGCCAGCAGCCTTGCCGGGGGGACCTGGAAAGCTTTCTTT; CDR3: CASSLAGGTWKAFF; D: -; size: many; J: TRBJ1-1; V: TRBV6-1
DNA: TGTGCCAGCAGGCAGGGACTAGCGGGAAAATACGAGCAGTACTTC; CDR3: CASRQGLAGKYEQYF; D: TRBD2; size: many; J: TRBJ2-7; V: TRBV6-1
DNA: TGTGCCAGCAGCCCAACCTGGGGCTCTGGAAACACCATATATTTT; CDR3: CASSPTWGSGNTIYF; D: -; size: -; J: TRBJ1-3; V: TRBV12-3/TRBV12-4
DNA: TGTGCCAGCTCACCTGCCGGGAGGAGCTCCTACGAGCAGTACTTC; CDR3: CASSPAGRSSYEQYF; D: TRBD2; size: many; J: TRBJ2-7; V: TRBV18
DNA: TGCAGTGCTAGGGGCGGGAGGGTGTACACCGGGGAGCTGTTTTTT; CDR3: CSARGGRVYTGELFF; D: TRBD2; size: few; J: TRBJ2-2; V: TRBV20-1
DNA: TGTGCCAGCAGTTACGGCGGACAGGGCGCCGGGGAGCTGTTTTTT; CDR3: CASSYGGQGAGELFF; D: TRBD1; size: -; J: TRBJ2-2; V: TRBV6-2/TRBV6-3
DNA: TGTGCCAGCAGCTTAGCGGCGGGGGCGCATGGCAACACCTTC; CDR3: CASSLAAGAHGNTF; D: -; size: -; J: TRBJ1-2; V: TRBV7-2
DNA: TGCAGTGCTAGAGACTCCGGACAGGGGCGCGATACGCAGTATTTT; CDR3: CSARDSGQGRDTQYF; D: TRBD1; size: -; J: TRBJ2-3; V: TRBV20-1
DNA: TGTGCCAGCAGTTTCGGGGCTAGCGGCAGCTCCTACGAGCAGTACTTC; CDR3: CASSFGASGSSYEQYF; D: TRBD2; size: -; J: TRBJ2-7; V: TRBV12-3/TRBV12-4
DNA: TGCGCCAGCAGCCAAATTCAGGGACCAGAGACCCAGTACTTC; CDR3: CASSQIQGPETQYF; D: -; size: -; J: TRBJ2-5; V: TRBV4-1
DNA: TGTGCCAGCAGCGACCGACAGGGGATCGGCGAGACCCAGTACTTC; CDR3: CASSDRQGIGETQYF; D: TRBD1; size: -; J: TRBJ2-5; V: TRBV7-9
DNA: TGTGCCAGCACCATAAAAGAGGGGGACGCGCGTCGTGGCTACACCTTC; CDR3: CASTIKEGDARRGYTF; D: -; size: many; J: TRBJ1-2; V: TRBV12-3/TRBV12-4
DNA: TGCAGTGCTAGAGATCTGACAGGGGGTGGCTACGAGCAGTACTTC; CDR3: CSARDLTGGGYEQYF; D: TRBD1; size: few; J: TRBJ2-7; V: TRBV20-1
DNA: TGTGCCAGCAGTGACCCGGCGGGAGGGCGGGGCAATGAGCAGTTCTTC; CDR3: CASSDPAGGRGNEQFF; D: TRBD2; size: many; J: TRBJ2-1; V: TRBV6-2/TRBV6-3
DNA: TGTGCCACCAGCAGAGATCCGGGACAGACTTACGAGCAGTACTTC; CDR3: CATSRDPGQTYEQYF; D: TRBD1; size: few; J: TRBJ2-7; V: TRBV15
DNA: TGTGCCAGCAGCGCAGTCGGCTATGGCTACACCTTC; CDR3: CASSAVGYGYTF; D: -; size: many; J: TRBJ1-2; V: TRBV6-1
DNA: TGCAGCGTTGAAAATCGAACTCCCGCCTACGAGCAGTACTTC; CDR3: CSVENRTPAYEQYF; D: -; size: few; J: TRBJ2-7; V: TRBV29-1
DNA: TGTGCCAGCTCACCGGAGGGTTTGAACACTGAAGCTTTCTTT; CDR3: CASSPEGLNTEAFF; D: -; size: many; J: TRBJ1-1; V: TRBV18
DNA: TGTGCCACCAGCCGAGAAACCGGGGGCTACGAGCAGTACTTC; CDR3: CATSRETGGYEQYF; D: -; size: many; J: TRBJ2-7; V: TRBV15
DNA: TGCAGTGCTAGAGATCTGAGCTCCTACAATGGGCAGTTCTTC; CDR3: CSARDLSSYNGQFF; D: -; size: once; J: TRBJ2-1; V: TRBV20-1
DNA: TGTGCCAGCAGTCCATGGACAGGGGGTAAGGACAATGAGCAGTTCTTC; CDR3: CASSPWTGGKDNEQFF; D: TRBD1; size: -; J: TRBJ2-1; V: TRBV12-3/TRBV12-4
DNA: TGCGCCAGCAGCCCCCGTCTTCTCATAATGAACACTGAAGCTTTCTTT; CDR3: CASSPRLLIMNTEAFF; D: -; size: few; J: TRBJ1-1; V: TRBV4-1
DNA: TGTGCCAGCAGTGGACAGGGGGTGACAGCTAACTATGGCTACACCTTC; CDR3: CASSGQGVTANYGYTF; D: TRBD1; size: -; J: TRBJ1-2; V: TRBV27
DNA: TGTGCCAGCAGCCAAGACCGAGGTTTCCCCGGGGAGCTGTTTTTT; CDR3: CASSQDRGFPGELFF; D: -; size: few; J: TRBJ2-2; V: TRBV3-1
DNA: TGTGCCAGCAGCTTTGGGACAGGGCGGGACGAGCAGTACTTC; CDR3: CASSFGTGRDEQYF; D: TRBD1; size: few; J: TRBJ2-7; V: TRBV5-1
DNA: TGCGCCAGCAGGAGGGAAAACTACGAGCAGTACTTC; CDR3: CASRRENYEQYF; D: -; size: -; J: TRBJ2-7; V: TRBV5-1
DNA: TGTGCCAGCAGTTTAGTACAGGGTGTTGAAAAACTGTTTTTT; CDR3: CASSLVQGVEKLFF; D: -; size: many; J: TRBJ1-4; V: TRBV27
DNA: TGTGCCAGCAGCGTATCCAGAACCACCGGGGAGCTGTTTTTT; CDR3: CASSVSRTTGELFF; D: -; size: -; J: TRBJ2-2; V: TRBV9
DNA: TGTGCCAGCAGCCAAGAGACATTAACGGGGGCCTACGAGCAGTACTTC; CDR3: CASSQETLTGAYEQYF; D: -; size: many; J: TRBJ2-7; V: TRBV3-1
DNA: TGCGCCAGCAGCCGTACCGGGACTAGCGGGACGAGCTCCTACAATGAGCAGTTCTTC; CDR3: CASSRTGTSGTSSYNEQFF; D: TRBD2; size: few; J: TRBJ2-1; V: TRBV5-1
DNA: TGTGCCACCAGTGATTCCGGGACAGGGGGTCGTGTCCGAGAGACCCAGTACTTC; CDR3: CATSDSGTGGRVRETQYF; D: TRBD1; size: many; J: TRBJ2-5; V: TRBV24-1
DNA: TGTGCCAGCACGCGGACAGGGCTTGGCACTGAAGCTTTCTTT; CDR3: CASTRTGLGTEAFF; D: TRBD1; size: many; J: TRBJ1-1; V: TRBV12-3/TRBV12-4
DNA: TGTGCCAGCAGGTCCTTAAGGGGGGTGACTAGCGGGAGGACATACGAGCAGTACTTC; CDR3: CASRSLRGVTSGRTYEQYF; D: TRBD2; size: -; J: TRBJ2-7; V: TRBV27
DNA: TGCAGTGCCTCACAACGGGACCGAGCTTTCTTT; CDR3: CSASQRDRAFF; D: -; size: -; J: TRBJ1-1; V: TRBV20-1